This T cell receptor (beta chain) came from a study of CD4 and CD8 cells across lung adenocarcinoma regions. The patients had localized lung adenocarcinoma, a non-small cell subtype. From the PCR reads, TCRdb called clonotypes with MiXCR, one entry per CDR3 protein. The sample shows about 7,700 distinct CDR3 sequences, around 46% of them seen only once. V dropped 4 bases and J dropped 5; count of bases not matched to a gene: 5. Germline assignment: CDR1 MNHNY and CDR2 SVGAGI (reference sequence). The CDR3 is 16 amino acids. By sample share, this clonotype is medium-sized (0.01 to 0.1%). This chain joins TRBV6-6 and TRBJ2-1; 13 bases are shared with TRBD2. This clonotype originated in a male donor with lung adenocarcinoma. The CD4 and CD8 labels of this study may be unreliable. The sequencing sample was made of CD4+ T cells from the margin of a lung tumor. Here the CDR3 DNA reads TGTGCCAGCAGTTTCCGTACTAGCGGGAGGGACAATGAGCAGTTCTTC. Translated: CASSFRTSGRDNEQFF.